This TCR beta chain emerged from a study of cytotoxic CD8 clonotypes in ibrutinib-treated CLL. Across the whole study: Timing of response sample collection was a median around 12 months after treatment start, with a range of 6 to 36. Study-wide findings and caveats: Stable or contracted on treatment, public clonotypes were also uncommon. Clonality measured at baseline exceeded age-matched healthy donors, tracking circulating CD8+ T-cell counts.

Per the germline V gene, CDR1 is LGHNA and CDR2 is YNFKEQ. This CDR3 is built from 14 residues. Trimming removed 2 bases from V and 4 bases from J, with 9 bases in between. The intended depth for sequencing was 1 in 200,000 to 1 in 1 million T cells. The protocol was immunoSEQ multiplex PCR, while the TCRdb copy is restricted to in-frame clones and leaves out a portion. The sample has fewer than 400,000 clones, around 66% seen once; the top ten hold just under 6.5%. With regard to this clone: Antigen: not known.

Sequencing was performed on PBMCs, taken after 36 months of ibrutinib treatment. The receptor was isolated from a human donor with chronic lymphocytic leukemia. V and J are TRBV4-2 and TRBJ1-3; D is unresolved. Here the CDR3 DNA reads TGTGCCAGCAGCCAACGCCCGGGGGGAAACACCATATATTTT. This translates into CASSQRPGGNTIYF.